The clone carrying this T cell receptor beta chain was observed many times. These data belong to a study of T-cell memory formation after mild COVID-19. Using its own MiXCR run on the 5' RACE reads, TCRdb lists one record per CDR3 protein. Of approximately 390,000 distinct CDR3 sequences listed, about 17% are singletons. Trimming pared 5 bases from V and 3 bases from J, leaving 4 bases between. This CDR3 has 11 amino acids. Germline V gene sequence: CDR1 SGHTA, CDR2 FQGNSA. The sample taken for sequencing was PBMCs or a T cell subset sorted from them (not recorded which). This TCR was recovered from a man between 18 and 29 years old who had mild COVID-19 (a few samples of this study predate the infection). Cell type and time point are not known. The chain combines TRBV7-2 with TRBJ1-2; the D is unclear. In nucleotides, the CDR3 is TGTGCCAGCAGCCGGGACTATGGCTACACCTTC. Its protein is CASSRDYGYTF.